These T cell receptor beta chains were read from a single sample in a study of Ad26.COV2.S vaccination and SARS-CoV-2 variants. TCRdb's table, derived via immunoSEQ multiplex PCR, lists solely in-frame clones and lacks some. Among a few hundred thousand clones, roughly 84% were seen once, and the ten largest hold approximately 3.6%. The sequencing used peripheral blood, collected in a trial of Ad26.COV2.S vaccine versus placebo. All receptors come from a person between 18 and 65 years old who received the Ad26.COV2.S COVID-19 vaccine or a placebo. CDR3s include the opening cysteine and the closing phenylalanine or tryptophan. Fields, in order: D gene, CDR3 length, V gene, clone size, J gene, CDR3 DNA, CDR3 protein. D genes are given only for firm matches. Expanded clones get a size class; other rows say once, few or many, or leave the size out.

TRBD1,15,TRBV7-8,NA,TRBJ2-7,TGTGCCAGCAGCTTAGCCCTGGGACAGGGCTACGAGCAGTACTTC,CASSLALGQGYEQYF
NA,14,TRBV18,NA,TRBJ1-6,TGTGCCAGCTCACCAGGCCGTTATAATTCACCCCTCCACTTT,CASSPGRYNSPLHF
NA,13,TRBV6-2/TRBV6-3,NA,TRBJ1-1,TGTGCCAGCAGTTACCACTTTACCACTGAAGCTTTCTTT,CASSYHFTTEAFF
NA,12,TRBV18,NA,TRBJ1-1,TGTGCCAGCTCACCGCCTGAGGGAGTAGCTTTCTTT,CASSPPEGVAFF
NA,20,TRBV3-1/TRBV3-2,NA,TRBJ1-1,TGTGCCAGCAGCCAAGAGGTGGGATGGACAGCGGGAAGGTTAAACACTGAAGCTTTCTTT,CASSQEVGWTAGRLNTEAFF
NA,19,TRBV11-2,NA,TRBJ1-3,TGTGCCAGCAGCCATCATAGGGGCACAGGGTACGGCCCTGGAAACACCATATATTTT,CASSHHRGTGYGPGNTIYF
TRBD1,16,TRBV5-1,NA,TRBJ1-1,TGCGCCAGCAGCCGGAGGGGACAGGGATTTGGGACTGAAGCTTTCTTT,CASSRRGQGFGTEAFF
NA,13,TRBV3-1/TRBV3-2,few,TRBJ1-1,TGTGCCAGCAGACCCCCAGGGAACCGTGAAGCTTTCTTT,CASRPPGNREAFF
TRBD2,19,TRBV3-1/TRBV3-2,NA,TRBJ2-3,TGTGCCAGCAGCCGGGTTGGACTAGCGGGGACGACTAGCACAGATACGCAGTATTTT,CASSRVGLAGTTSTDTQYF
NA,14,TRBV18,NA,TRBJ1-2,TGTGCCAGCTCACCACCGCCAGGACTCTATGGCTACACCTTC,CASSPPPGLYGYTF
NA,13,TRBV30,NA,TRBJ1-1,TGTGCCTGGAGTGTTTCGGAGAACACTGAAGCTTTCTTT,CAWSVSENTEAFF
NA,13,TRBV20-1,NA,TRBJ1-2,TGCAGTGCTAGTCGATTTCCCAACTATGGCTACACCTTC,CSASRFPNYGYTF
NA,13,TRBV2,NA,TRBJ1-1,TGTGCCAGCATCCAGGGGCTGAACACTGAAGCTTTCTTT,CASIQGLNTEAFF
NA,13,TRBV5-4,NA,TRBJ1-1,TGTGCCAGCAGCCTGACAGAGAACACTGAAGCTTTCTTT,CASSLTENTEAFF
TRBD2,19,TRBV7-8,NA,TRBJ2-1,TGTGCCAGCAGGATTTTTGGCGGGGGGGAGGCCTGGGCAACCAATGAGCAGTTCTTC,CASRIFGGGEAWATNEQFF